Below, one TCR beta chain is given with its context. Its specificity is not known. This sample stems from a study of chemoradiotherapy in HPV16-positive cancers. Notes on the study in general: Candidate HPV-specific clones and E7-related TCR motifs grew in tumor during treatment.

Trimming stripped 2 bases from V and 0 bases from J, with 7 bases between. CDR1 and CDR2 from the germline V gene are LNHDA and SQIVND (reference sequence). The length of the CDR3 is 15 residues. Profiled with immunoSEQ multiplex PCR; TCRdb holds only in-frame clones, not every one. The sample includes some 6,200 clones, about 86% of them seen just once. The chain is built from TRBV19 and TRBJ1-4; D is unresolved. The sequences come from tumor tissue, collected from a patient who underwent chemoradiotherapy. This receptor was obtained from a human donor with HPV-associated anogenital cancer. Here the CDR3 reads CASSIIDSTNEKLFF. CDR3 nucleotide sequence: TGTGCCAGTAGTATAATAGACTCAACTAATGAAAAACTGTTTTTT.